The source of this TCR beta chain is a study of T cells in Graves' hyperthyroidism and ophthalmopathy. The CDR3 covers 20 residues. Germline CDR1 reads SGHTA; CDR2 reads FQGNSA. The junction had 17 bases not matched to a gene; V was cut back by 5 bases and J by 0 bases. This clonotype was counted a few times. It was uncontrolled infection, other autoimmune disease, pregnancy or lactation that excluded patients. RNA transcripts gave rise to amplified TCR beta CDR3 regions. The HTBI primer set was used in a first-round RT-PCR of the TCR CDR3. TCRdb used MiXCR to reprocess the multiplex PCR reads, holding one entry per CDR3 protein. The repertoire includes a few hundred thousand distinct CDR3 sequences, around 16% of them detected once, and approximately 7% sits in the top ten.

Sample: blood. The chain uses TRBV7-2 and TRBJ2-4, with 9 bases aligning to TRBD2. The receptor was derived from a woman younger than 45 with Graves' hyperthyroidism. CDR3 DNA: TGTGCCAGCAGCCCCCGGCTAGCGGGACCAAGGGAGCTAGCCAAAAACATTCAGTACTTC. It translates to CASSPRLAGPRELAKNIQYF.